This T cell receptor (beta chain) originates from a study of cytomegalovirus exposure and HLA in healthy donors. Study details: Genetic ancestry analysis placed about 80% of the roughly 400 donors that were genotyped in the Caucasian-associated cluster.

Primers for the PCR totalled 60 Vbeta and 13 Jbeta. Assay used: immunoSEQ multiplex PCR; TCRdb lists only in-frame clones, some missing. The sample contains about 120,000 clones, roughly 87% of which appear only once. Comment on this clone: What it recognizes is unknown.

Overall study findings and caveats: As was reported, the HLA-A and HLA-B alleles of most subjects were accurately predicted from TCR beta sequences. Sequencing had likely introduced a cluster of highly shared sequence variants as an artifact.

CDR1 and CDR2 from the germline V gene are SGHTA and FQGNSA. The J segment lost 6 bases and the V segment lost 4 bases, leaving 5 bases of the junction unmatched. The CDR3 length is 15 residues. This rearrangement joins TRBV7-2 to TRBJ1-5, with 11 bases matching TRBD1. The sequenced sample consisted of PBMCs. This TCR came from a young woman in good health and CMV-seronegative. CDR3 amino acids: CASSYGDRGAQPQHF. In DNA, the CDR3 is TGTGCCAGCAGCTACGGGGACAGGGGGGCTCAGCCCCAGCATTTT.